The clone carrying this T cell receptor (beta chain) appeared once. The source of the sample is a study of control samples from healthy donors and cancer patients. Profiling relied on immunoSEQ multiplex PCR, and the TCRdb table lists in-frame clones only, not all of them. Among some 140,000 clones listed, around 95% were seen once. V lost 0 bases, J lost 4 bases, and 14 bases lay in between. CDR1 is SGDLS and CDR2 is YYNGEE in the germline V gene. The CDR3 runs 16 residues. The specimen sequenced was blood. The receptor comes from a man aged 35 to 55 in good health. The V gene is TRBV9, the J gene TRBJ1-3, with D perhaps matching TRBD1 (6 bases). CDR3 region: CASSVESTGQGNTIYF. DNA for the CDR3: TGTGCCAGCAGCGTAGAGAGTACAGGGCAAGGAAACACCATATATTTT.